The present TCR beta chain was sequenced within a study of blood T cell repertoires in COVID-19. The wider study: There were acute and convalescent COVID-19 samples, and they came from the United States, Italy and Spain.

Recruitment covered fewer than 25 US areas and drew participants whose ages spanned roughly 18 to 89 years. What the recovered Cohort 3 donors had was two negative PCRs, clearance, or symptom resolution. Assay used: immunoSEQ multiplex PCR; TCRdb lists only in-frame clones, some missing. The data hold about 240,000 clones, with roughly 91% observed a single time. This CDR3 spans 15 amino acids. With V trimmed by 0 bases and J by 4 bases, 6 bases remained unmatched. In germline, CDR1 is GTSNPN, CDR2 SVGIG (reference sequence). V gene TRBV30 combines with J gene TRBJ2-1; 7 bases are shared with TRBD2. The sequenced sample consisted of PBMCs or T cells enriched from blood (not recorded which). The clonotype originates from a woman aged 30 to 39 who had recovered from COVID-19. CDR3 in DNA: TGTGCCTGGAGTGTAAGGTCTAGCGGTTACAATGAGCAGTTCTTC. Translation gives CAWSVRSSGYNEQFF. The full variable domain, completed using reference TRBV30 and TRBJ2-1, is SQTIHQWPATLVQPVGSPLSLECTVEGTSNPNLYWYRQAAGRGLQLLFYSVGIGQISSEVPQNLSASRPQDRQFILSSKKLLLSDSGFYLCAWSVRSSGYNEQFFGPGTRLTVL.